Listed below are T cell receptor beta chains from one sample, sequenced in a study of blood T cell repertoires in COVID-19. Sequencing used immunoSEQ multiplex PCR; TCRdb keeps in-frame clones, though not all of them. The profile covers 130,000 to 150,000 clones, with 80% to 90% appearing a single time and around 8% taken by the ten largest. Material for sequencing was peripheral blood. The receptor source for this set is an older woman with COVID-19, enrolled during active disease. CDR3s include the opening cysteine and the closing phenylalanine or tryptophan. Each record gives: J gene, V gene, clone size, D gene, CDR3 protein, CDR3 DNA. The D gene is left open where the match is weak. Clone size is not always given. Where it is, it says once, few, many or a class for expanded clones.

J: TRBJ2-5
V: TRBV11-3
size: once
D: .
CDR3: CASSPRGRGGQETQYF
DNA: TGTGCCAGCAGCCCAAGGGGAAGGGGTGGGCAAGAGACCCAGTACTTC

J: TRBJ1-1
V: TRBV4-3
size: .
D: TRBD1
CDR3: CASSQADRGHIEAFF
DNA: TGCGCCAGCAGCCAGGCGGACAGGGGGCACATTGAAGCTTTCTTT

J: TRBJ1-2
V: TRBV23-1
size: .
D: TRBD1
CDR3: CASSRWDRRTGYTF
DNA: TGCGCCAGCAGTCGGTGGGACAGGAGGACTGGCTACACCTTC

J: TRBJ1-4
V: TRBV4-2
size: .
D: .
CDR3: CASSQEDQGEKLFF
DNA: TGTGCCAGCAGCCAGGAAGATCAGGGGGAAAAACTGTTTTTT

J: TRBJ2-7
V: TRBV2
size: .
D: TRBD1
CDR3: CASSGQGEYF
DNA: TGTGCCAGCAGTGGACAGGGAGAGTACTTC

J: TRBJ1-3
V: TRBV5-4
size: .
D: TRBD1
CDR3: CASSLDRGGNTIYF
DNA: TGTGCCAGCAGCCTCGACAGGGGAGGAAACACCATATATTTT

J: TRBJ1-1
V: TRBV4-1
size: .
D: .
CDR3: CASSHVNTEAFF
DNA: TGCGCCAGCAGCCATGTAAACACTGAAGCTTTCTTT

J: TRBJ2-3
V: TRBV7-9
size: .
D: TRBD2
CDR3: CASSFRGGGTDTQYF
DNA: TGTGCCAGCAGTTTCCGGGGGGGAGGAACAGATACGCAGTATTTT

J: TRBJ2-7
V: TRBV7-6
size: .
D: .
CDR3: CASSPLGGTSYEQYF
DNA: TGTGCCAGCAGCCCCCTCGGAGGGACCTCCTACGAGCAGTACTTC

J: TRBJ2-7
V: TRBV4-1
size: .
D: TRBD1
CDR3: CASSTRTGLGEQYF
DNA: TGCGCCAGCAGCACCCGGACAGGTCTCGGCGAGCAGTACTTC

J: TRBJ2-4
V: TRBV10-1
size: .
D: .
CDR3: CASSESESGGASKNIQYF
DNA: TGCGCCAGCAGTGAGTCGGAATCGGGGGGCGCATCCAAAAACATTCAGTACTTC

J: TRBJ1-1
V: TRBV11-2
size: .
D: TRBD1
CDR3: CASSLVLTGGIEAFF
DNA: TGTGCCAGCAGCTTAGTGCTGACAGGGGGCATTGAAGCTTTCTTT

J: TRBJ1-2
V: TRBV9
size: .
D: .
CDR3: CASSPRVDTNYGYTF
DNA: TGTGCCAGCAGCCCCAGGGTCGACACAAACTATGGCTACACCTTC

J: TRBJ1-1
V: TRBV4-1
size: .
D: TRBD1
CDR3: CASSQEGQRNTEAFF
DNA: TGCGCCAGCAGCCAAGAGGGACAGAGGAACACTGAAGCTTTCTTT

J: TRBJ2-7
V: TRBV9
size: few
D: TRBD2
CDR3: CASSVRGGPYEQYF
DNA: TGTGCCAGCAGCGTACGCGGGGGACCCTACGAGCAGTACTTC

J: TRBJ1-2
V: TRBV29-1
size: .
D: .
CDR3: CSVADKDPPGYGYTF
DNA: TGCAGCGTTGCCGACAAGGATCCACCCGGCTATGGCTACACCTTC

J: TRBJ2-3
V: TRBV7-6
size: .
D: TRBD1
CDR3: CASSSQQGMEDTQYF
DNA: TGTGCCAGCAGCTCACAACAGGGGATGGAAGATACGCAGTATTTT

J: TRBJ2-3
V: TRBV11-2
size: .
D: .
CDR3: CASSLVSPTADTQYF
DNA: TGTGCCAGCAGCTTAGTTAGTCCCACCGCAGATACGCAGTATTTT

J: TRBJ1-1
V: TRBV19
size: .
D: .
CDR3: CASSISGGRNTEAFF
DNA: TGTGCCAGTAGTATAAGTGGAGGGAGGAACACTGAAGCTTTCTTT

J: TRBJ2-1
V: TRBV7-6
size: .
D: .
CDR3: CASSLRGRASNEQFF
DNA: TGTGCCAGCAGCTTAAGGGGCCGAGCTTCCAATGAGCAGTTCTTC

J: TRBJ1-1
V: TRBV6-1
size: .
D: .
CDR3: CASSEPLYEAFF
DNA: TGTGCCAGCAGTGAACCCCTGTATGAAGCTTTCTTT

J: TRBJ1-5
V: TRBV10-3
size: .
D: .
CDR3: CAISEGWEDQPQHF
DNA: TGTGCCATCAGTGAGGGATGGGAGGATCAGCCCCAGCATTTT

J: TRBJ2-3
V: TRBV4-3
size: .
D: .
CDR3: CASSQEEGGDTQYF
DNA: TGCGCCAGCAGCCAAGAGGAGGGCGGGGATACGCAGTATTTT

J: TRBJ1-2
V: TRBV29-1
size: .
D: .
CDR3: CSVEAPGDYGYTF
DNA: TGCAGCGTTGAAGCCCCAGGGGACTATGGCTACACCTTC

J: TRBJ2-7
V: TRBV3-1/TRBV3-2
size: few
D: TRBD1
CDR3: CASSQDVAGQGREQYF
DNA: TGTGCCAGCAGCCAAGATGTAGCCGGACAGGGGAGGGAGCAGTACTTC

J: TRBJ2-7
V: TRBV7-8
size: .
D: .
CDR3: CASSLAGARDEQYF
DNA: TGTGCCAGCAGCTTAGCGGGGGCGAGGGACGAGCAGTACTTC

J: TRBJ2-7
V: TRBV4-1
size: once
D: TRBD1
CDR3: CASSQPRQGSRYEQYF
DNA: TGCGCCAGCAGCCAACCGAGACAGGGATCCCGGTACGAGCAGTACTTC

J: TRBJ1-2
V: TRBV4-1
size: .
D: TRBD1
CDR3: CASSQGRGQDGYTF
DNA: TGCGCCAGCAGCCAGGGCAGGGGGCAGGATGGCTACACCTTC

J: TRBJ1-2
V: TRBV29-1
size: few
D: .
CDR3: CSVYTANYGYTF
DNA: TGCAGCGTCTATACAGCTAACTATGGCTACACCTTC

J: TRBJ1-4
V: TRBV7-8
size: few
D: .
CDR3: CASSLDRFATNEKLFF
DNA: TGTGCCAGCAGCTTAGACAGATTCGCAACTAATGAAAAACTGTTTTTT

J: TRBJ1-5
V: TRBV19
size: once
D: TRBD1
CDR3: CASSGTARGPQHF
DNA: TGTGCCAGTAGTGGGACAGCGAGGGGGCCCCAGCATTTT

J: TRBJ1-1
V: TRBV18
size: once
D: TRBD1
CDR3: CASSRYRGPGTEAFF
DNA: TGTGCCAGCTCACGTTATAGGGGGCCGGGCACTGAAGCTTTCTTT

J: TRBJ1-3
V: TRBV5-4
size: .
D: .
CDR3: CASSPDYAGNTIYF
DNA: TGTGCCAGCAGCCCCGACTATGCTGGAAACACCATATATTTT

J: TRBJ1-5
V: TRBV12-3/TRBV12-4
size: .
D: TRBD1
CDR3: CASSPDRVGPQHF
DNA: TGTGCCAGCAGTCCAGACAGGGTCGGGCCCCAGCATTTT

J: TRBJ1-2
V: TRBV5-1
size: .
D: TRBD1
CDR3: CASSLGGTGGNGYTF
DNA: TGCGCCAGCAGCTTGGGAGGCACAGGGGGGAATGGCTACACCTTC

J: TRBJ2-7
V: TRBV7-8
size: .
D: .
CDR3: CASARQVGSYEQYF
DNA: TGTGCCAGCGCCCGGCAGGTAGGCTCCTACGAGCAGTACTTC

J: TRBJ2-7
V: TRBV28
size: once
D: TRBD1
CDR3: CASSKTGAYEQYF
DNA: TGTGCCAGCAGTAAGACAGGGGCCTACGAGCAGTACTTC

J: TRBJ1-6
V: TRBV6-5
size: .
D: .
CDR3: CASSYSLQPNSPLHF
DNA: TGTGCCAGCAGTTACTCTTTACAGCCTAATTCACCCCTCCACTTT

J: TRBJ1-5
V: TRBV7-3
size: few
D: .
CDR3: CASSSRGGQPQHF
DNA: TGTGCCAGCAGTTCAAGGGGGGGACAGCCCCAGCATTTT

J: TRBJ1-1
V: TRBV7-9
size: .
D: .
CDR3: CASSFERDTEAFF
DNA: TGTGCCAGCAGCTTCGAGAGGGACACTGAAGCTTTCTTT

J: TRBJ1-2
V: TRBV6-6
size: .
D: TRBD1
CDR3: CASSDRGNYGYTF
DNA: TGTGCCAGCAGTGACAGGGGTAACTATGGCTACACCTTC

J: TRBJ1-4
V: TRBV27
size: .
D: .
CDR3: CASSFSGMNEKLFF
DNA: TGTGCCAGCAGTTTTTCAGGGATGAATGAAAAACTGTTTTTT

J: TRBJ1-1
V: TRBV3-1/TRBV3-2
size: .
D: .
CDR3: CASSQASGLNTEAFF
DNA: TGTGCCAGCAGCCAAGCTAGCGGTTTGAACACTGAAGCTTTCTTT

J: TRBJ2-1
V: TRBV11-2
size: once
D: TRBD2
CDR3: CASSLVPSGGEGFYNEQFF
DNA: TGTGCCAGCAGCTTAGTTCCTAGCGGGGGGGAGGGATTCTACAATGAGCAGTTCTTC

J: TRBJ1-5
V: TRBV19
size: .
D: TRBD1
CDR3: CASTRNRGSGQPQHF
DNA: TGTGCCAGTACTCGCAACAGGGGATCGGGGCAGCCCCAGCATTTT

J: TRBJ1-2
V: TRBV15
size: .
D: .
CDR3: CATSRDEEGVPFGYTF
DNA: TGTGCCACCAGCAGAGATGAGGAGGGAGTACCTTTTGGCTACACCTTC

J: TRBJ2-7
V: TRBV18
size: .
D: .
CDR3: CASSPPTAYEQYF
DNA: TGTGCCAGCTCACCCCCTACAGCCTACGAGCAGTACTTC

J: TRBJ1-2
V: TRBV6-5
size: .
D: .
CDR3: CASSPGTGANYGYTF
DNA: TGTGCCAGCAGCCCCGGGACGGGGGCTAACTATGGCTACACCTTC

J: TRBJ2-3
V: TRBV15
size: .
D: .
CDR3: CATSSLLAAFTDTQYF
DNA: TGTGCCACCAGCAGCCTCTTAGCAGCGTTCACAGATACGCAGTATTTT

J: TRBJ2-7
V: TRBV19
size: once
D: TRBD1
CDR3: CASSSGQGGSYEQYF
DNA: TGTGCCAGTAGTTCGGGACAGGGAGGCTCCTACGAGCAGTACTTC

J: TRBJ2-5
V: TRBV12-5
size: .
D: TRBD1
CDR3: CASGSVGPQGVGETQYF
DNA: TGTGCTAGTGGTTCGGTTGGACCACAGGGGGTGGGAGAGACCCAGTACTTC

J: TRBJ2-7
V: TRBV7-2
size: .
D: TRBD2
CDR3: CASSLVCGGGSYEQYF
DNA: TGTGCCAGCAGCTTAGTGTGCGGGGGGGGTTCCTACGAGCAGTACTTC

J: TRBJ2-7
V: TRBV6-6
size: .
D: .
CDR3: CASSYEGRPGLEQYF
DNA: TGTGCCAGCAGTTACGAGGGCCGGCCGGGCCTCGAGCAGTACTTC